This TCR beta chain came from a study of shared clonotypes between healthy human individuals. Turning to the study itself: Three plates were used per donor for CD4 naive, three for CD4 memory, two for CD8 naive and one for CD8 memory.

The CDR3 totals 13 residues. From germline, CDR1 is SEHNR and CDR2 FQNEAQ (reference sequence). Between the trimmed V and J ends, which lost 5 bases and 4 bases, there was a span of 9 bases. Sequencing was performed with immunoSEQ multiplex PCR; in TCRdb, only in-frame clones are kept and a portion is missing. The data hold some 2,000,000 clones, with approximately 96% observed a single time. Remarks on this clone: This same CDR3 is encoded by further DNA sequences in the sample.

The sequenced material came from naive CD4+ T cells sorted from blood. The subset: CD45RA+ positively selected. The receptor was derived from a man younger than 35 in good health. The V call is TRBV7-9, the J call TRBJ1-3; D call uncertain. The CDR3 here is CASSPTGGNTIYF. In nucleotides, the CDR3 is TGTGCCAGCAGCCCCACCGGGGGAAACACCATATATTTT.